This is a list of T cell receptor beta chains from one sample in a study of chemoradiotherapy in HPV16-positive cancers. Some clones are missing from TCRdb's copy, which holds only in-frame ones; the method was immunoSEQ multiplex PCR. The repertoire holds roughly 40,000 clones, with roughly 77% as singletons. Sequenced material: blood, taken from a patient who underwent chemoradiotherapy. The origin of the receptors is a human donor with HPV-associated anogenital cancer. CDR3s include the opening cysteine and the closing phenylalanine or tryptophan. The D gene is left open where the match is weak. The size of a clone is reported for some rows only, either as once, few or many, or as a class for expanded clones.

abundance	v_gene	j_gene	d_gene	CDR3aa	CDR3nt
.	TRBV7-3	TRBJ2-1	TRBD2	CASSPIPPSGGENEQFF	TGTGCCAGCAGCCCCATCCCCCCTAGCGGGGGGGAAAATGAGCAGTTCTTC
.	TRBV4-3	TRBJ2-1	.	CASSQDTAPLPLRQFF	TGCGCCAGCAGCCAAGATACGGCCCCTCTCCCTCTCAGGCAGTTCTTC
.	TRBV7-9	TRBJ2-2	.	CAPDGNTGELFF	TGTGCCCCCGACGGGAACACCGGGGAGCTGTTTTTT
.	TRBV27	TRBJ2-2	.	CASSLNRNTGELFF	TGTGCCAGCAGTTTGAACAGAAACACCGGGGAGCTGTTTTTT
once	TRBV12-5	TRBJ1-1	.	CANLGNTEAFF	TGTGCTAATCTGGGCAACACTGAAGCTTTCTTT
.	TRBV2	TRBJ1-6	.	CASSDSGTQNNSPLHF	TGTGCCAGCAGTGACTCCGGGACTCAGAATAATTCACCCCTCCACTTT
few	TRBV9	TRBJ2-5	TRBD1	CASSQSGGYQETQYF	TGTGCCAGCAGCCAGTCAGGGGGCTACCAAGAGACCCAGTACTTC
.	TRBV7-8	TRBJ2-7	TRBD1	CASSFLQGPRGEQYF	TGTGCCAGCAGCTTTCTACAGGGGCCGAGGGGGGAGCAGTACTTC
.	TRBV6-4	TRBJ1-3	.	CASSPPDVGNTIYF	TGTGCCAGCAGTCCCCCCGACGTGGGAAACACCATATATTTT
.	TRBV11-2	TRBJ2-1	TRBD2	CASRRTSGEDRGEQFF	TGTGCCAGCCGTAGGACTAGCGGGGAAGATAGAGGTGAGCAGTTCTTC
.	TRBV19	TRBJ2-4	.	CASSPRTKNIQYF	TGTGCCAGTAGTCCGCGGACCAAAAACATTCAGTACTTC
.	TRBV10-3	TRBJ2-5	TRBD2	CAISARLAGAQETQYF	TGTGCCATCAGTGCCCGACTAGCGGGGGCCCAAGAGACCCAGTACTTC
.	TRBV15	TRBJ2-7	.	CATSRDPGLYEQYF	TGTGCCACCAGCAGAGATCCGGGACTCTACGAGCAGTACTTC
.	TRBV6-1	TRBJ2-5	.	CASSEIRSPTRETQYF	TGTGCCAGCAGTGAAATTAGGTCCCCCACCAGGGAGACCCAGTACTTC
.	TRBV14	TRBJ2-7	.	CASSQGHSYEQYF	TGTGCCAGCAGCCAAGGGCACTCCTACGAGCAGTACTTC
.	TRBV11-3	TRBJ1-4	TRBD1	CASSRTGSEKLFF	TGTGCCAGCAGCCGGACAGGTAGTGAAAAACTGTTTTTT
.	TRBV4-1	TRBJ1-2	.	CASSPGLWNYGYTF	TGCGCCAGCAGCCCGGGACTTTGGAATTATGGCTACACCTTC
.	TRBV5-1	TRBJ2-2	.	CASSPGRSATGELFF	TGCGCCAGCAGCCCGGGACGGTCGGCCACCGGGGAGCTGTTTTTT
.	TRBV9	TRBJ2-7	.	CASSVVLGGEQYF	TGTGCCAGCAGCGTAGTTTTGGGGGGCGAGCAGTACTTC
.	TRBV7-9	TRBJ1-2	.	CASSPTNRHYGYTF	TGTGCCAGCAGCCCGACAAATCGGCACTATGGCTACACCTTC
.	TRBV11-2	TRBJ2-6	.	CASSSGTYSGANVLTF	TGTGCCAGCAGCTCAGGGACGTACTCTGGGGCCAACGTCCTGACTTTC
.	TRBV29-1	TRBJ2-3	TRBD2	CSGSGTSGPDTQYF	TGCAGCGGGTCCGGGACTAGCGGGCCAGATACGCAGTATTTT
few	TRBV27	TRBJ2-7	.	CASSPRTESYEQYF	TGTGCCAGCAGTCCCCGCACGGAATCCTACGAGCAGTACTTC
.	TRBV11-2	TRBJ2-5	.	CASSPTGPGTQYF	TGTGCCAGCAGCCCGACAGGCCCAGGGACCCAGTACTTC
few	TRBV7-9	TRBJ2-1	TRBD2	CASSLGTRHFYEQFF	TGTGCCAGCAGCTTAGGGACTAGACATTTCTATGAGCAGTTCTTC
once	TRBV14	TRBJ2-7	.	CAYLTGSLASYEQYF	TGTGCCTATTTAACCGGGTCTTTAGCCTCCTACGAGCAGTACTTC
.	TRBV25-1	TRBJ1-5	TRBD1	CASSPGQGSQPQHF	TGTGCCAGCAGCCCCGGACAGGGCAGTCAGCCCCAGCATTTT
few	TRBV5-6	TRBJ1-2	.	CASSFPRSGLLRYTF	TGTGCCAGCAGCTTCCCTCGATCGGGGCTGTTACGCTACACCTTC
.	TRBV13	TRBJ2-7	TRBD2	CASSFPVGRGALGEQYF	TGTGCCAGCAGCTTCCCCGTGGGGCGGGGGGCCCTGGGGGAGCAGTACTTC
few	TRBV7-9	TRBJ1-2	.	CASSPPSGLVYGYTF	TGTGCCAGCAGCCCCCCAAGTGGGCTGGTCTATGGCTACACCTTC
.	TRBV7-8	TRBJ2-7	TRBD1	CASSLPGQAFYEQYF	TGTGCCAGCAGCTTACCGGGACAGGCCTTCTACGAGCAGTACTTC
few	TRBV2	TRBJ2-7	.	CASSEQGSYEQYF	TGTGCCAGCAGTGAGCAGGGTTCCTACGAGCAGTACTTC
.	TRBV9	TRBJ2-7	TRBD1	CASSVEEGATYEQYF	TGTGCCAGCAGCGTAGAAGAGGGGGCGACCTACGAGCAGTACTTC
.	TRBV5-1	TRBJ1-3	TRBD1	CASSLFSRTGGSGNTIYF	TGCGCCAGCAGCTTGTTTTCTAGGACAGGGGGCTCTGGAAACACCATATATTTT
.	TRBV7-2	TRBJ2-7	.	CASSSRGSIAYEQYF	TGTGCCAGCAGCTCTAGGGGGTCAATAGCCTACGAGCAGTACTTC
.	TRBV11-2	TRBJ2-3	TRBD2	CASSLGELAGADTQYF	TGTGCCAGCAGCTTAGGCGAACTAGCGGGGGCAGATACGCAGTATTTT
.	TRBV7-2	TRBJ1-4	TRBD1	CASSFGWGGTENEKLFF	TGTGCCAGCAGCTTTGGTTGGGGGGGGACAGAAAATGAAAAACTGTTTTTT
.	TRBV19	TRBJ2-6	TRBD1	CASTDRVSGANVLTF	TGTGCCAGTACCGACAGGGTCTCTGGGGCCAACGTCCTGACTTTC
.	TRBV19	TRBJ1-5	TRBD1	CASSRTGTGYGNQPQHF	TGTGCCAGTAGTAGAACCGGGACAGGTTACGGCAATCAGCCCCAGCATTTT
.	TRBV7-6	TRBJ2-1	.	CASSLEADRQDNEQFF	TGTGCCAGCAGCCTTGAAGCGGACCGACAGGACAATGAGCAGTTCTTC
.	TRBV7-2	TRBJ1-3	TRBD1	CASSPGQVGNTIYF	TGTGCCAGCAGCCCAGGACAGGTGGGAAACACCATATATTTT
.	TRBV7-2	TRBJ2-5	TRBD1	CASSSTGVRETQYF	TGTGCCAGCAGCTCTACAGGGGTCAGAGAGACCCAGTACTTC
.	TRBV19	TRBJ1-2	.	CASNRDQGHYGYTF	TGTGCCAGTAACCGGGACCAAGGCCACTATGGCTACACCTTC
.	TRBV5-1	TRBJ2-2	TRBD2	CASSLRSGGGATGELFF	TGCGCCAGCAGCTTGAGGAGCGGCGGGGGGGCTACCGGGGAGCTGTTTTTT
.	TRBV18	TRBJ1-1	TRBD1	CASSPPAGTEWHTEAFF	TGTGCCAGCTCACCACCGGCAGGGACAGAGTGGCACACTGAAGCTTTCTTT
.	TRBV27	TRBJ1-1	TRBD1	CAKDRGQSEAFF	TGTGCCAAAGACAGGGGGCAATCTGAAGCTTTCTTT
few	TRBV7-2	TRBJ1-3	.	CASSLEGFSGNTIYF	TGTGCCAGCAGCTTAGAGGGTTTCTCTGGAAACACCATATATTTT
few	TRBV19	TRBJ2-2	.	CASSIQGTTGELFF	TGTGCCAGTAGTATACAGGGGACCACCGGGGAGCTGTTTTTT
few	TRBV7-8	TRBJ1-1	.	CASSGRGLNTEAFF	TGTGCCAGCAGTGGAAGGGGATTGAACACTGAAGCTTTCTTT
once	TRBV7-2	TRBJ1-6	.	CASSFGGAGLKSPLHF	TGTGCCAGCAGCTTTGGGGGTGCAGGGCTTAAGTCACCCCTCCACTTT
.	TRBV5-1	TRBJ2-5	.	CASSFGEGNQETQYF	TGCGCCAGCAGCTTCGGCGAAGGTAATCAAGAGACCCAGTACTTC
.	TRBV4-1	TRBJ1-1	.	CASSHQGELGRTEAFF	TGCGCCAGCAGCCATCAGGGCGAGTTGGGGAGGACTGAAGCTTTCTTT
.	TRBV19	TRBJ2-2	.	CASRQAGTGELFF	TGTGCCAGTAGACAGGCTGGCACCGGGGAGCTGTTTTTT
medium-sized	TRBV27	TRBJ1-6	TRBD1	CASSLRDRVRSPLHF	TGTGCCAGCAGTTTACGGGACAGGGTTCGTTCACCCCTCCACTTT
.	TRBV6-5	TRBJ1-2	.	CASKKRPTGGYTF	TGTGCCAGCAAAAAGAGACCCACCGGTGGCTACACCTTC